The 13 T cell receptor beta chains reported below all come from one sample, sequenced in a study of Ad26.COV2.S vaccination and SARS-CoV-2 variants. The treatment: about 20 received Ad26.COV2.S at low or high dose, single or two shots; about 5 received placebo; per-sample allocation not given. Samples came from day 63 after the first vaccine or placebo injection. Profiled with immunoSEQ multiplex PCR; TCRdb holds only in-frame clones, not every one. The table shows about 480,000 clones, with 87% occurring only once. Sequencing used peripheral blood, obtained in a trial of Ad26.COV2.S vaccine versus placebo. The receptor source for this set is a person aged 18-60 years who received the Ad26.COV2.S COVID-19 vaccine or a placebo.

The genes are TRBV5-1 and TRBJ1-1; 8 bases fit TRBD1. The length of the CDR3 is 15 residues. The V segment lost 2 bases and the J segment 4 bases; nucleotides outside the gene matches: 7. Germline CDR1 is SGHRS and CDR2 is YFSETQ. The chain's CDR3 is CASSLGQGRFTEAFF. Here the CDR3 DNA reads TGCGCCAGCAGCTTAGGACAGGGTAGGTTCACTGAAGCTTTCTTT. Full variable domain (remainder filled in from reference TRBV5-1 and TRBJ1-1): KAGVTQTPRYLIKTRGQQVTLSCSPISGHRSVSWYQQTPGQGLQFLFEYFSETQRNKGNFPGRFSGRQFSNSRSEMNVSTLELGDSALYLCASSLGQGRFTEAFFGQGTRLTVV.

The sample holds a few counts of this clone. This chain joins TRBV6-2 or TRBV6-3 and TRBJ2-1; possible D gene TRBD1, 6 bases. CDR1 is MNHEY and CDR2 is SVGEGT in the germline V gene. The CDR3 spans 12 residues. V lost 2 bases and J lost 12, with 11 bases in between. CDR3 region: CASSYAQGGQFF. CDR3 DNA: TGTGCCAGCAGTTACGCACAGGGCGGGCAGTTCTTC.

This clone was recorded only once. At one end the junction does not follow the germline gene, possibly because of a read error. The rearrangement joins TRBV14 to TRBJ1-2, with a weak D call TRBD1 (6 bases). Germline lookup yields CDR1 SGHDN and CDR2 FVKESK. The CDR3 covers 13 residues. CDR3 protein: CASSQDLLGTTVF. The CDR3 coding sequence is TGTGCCAGCAGCCAAGATCTTCTTGGGACAACCGTATTC.

V gene TRBV19 combines with J gene TRBJ1-5; TRBD1 might be the D (5 bases). V was trimmed by 10 bases and J by 1 base, leaving 17 bases between them. Germline V CDR1 and CDR2: LNHDA, SQIVND (reference sequence). This CDR3 is 15 amino acids long. The chain's CDR3 is CATRSHGASNQPQHF. In DNA, the CDR3 is TGTGCCACCCGCAGTCACGGGGCGAGCAATCAGCCCCAGCATTTT. The full variable domain, rest sourced from reference TRBV19 and TRBJ1-5, is DGGITQSPKYLFRKEGQNVTLSCEQNLNHDAMYWYRQDPGQGLRLIYYSQIVNDFQKGDIAEGYSVSREKKESFPLTVTSAQKNPTAFYLCATRSHGASNQPQHFGDGTRLSIL.

This chain joins TRBV27 and TRBJ2-2; D may be TRBD1 or TRBD2 (7 bases each). In germline, CDR1 is MNHEY, CDR2 SMNVEV (reference sequence). The CDR3 length is 15 residues. Trimming removed 6 bases from V and 4 bases from J, with 15 bases in between. Here the CDR3 DNA reads TGTGCCAGCAGCCAGACAGGGAGGGCCACCGGGGAGCTGTTTTTT. Amino acids: CASSQTGRATGELFF.

This clone was detected only once. This chain uses TRBV21-1 with TRBJ1-3; the D call TRBD1 from the table was never checked on the DNA. TRBV21-1 is described as a pseudogene. The CDR3 is 15 residues long. The CDR3 sequence: CASRGSFFSGNTIYF. The DNA for the CDR3 is TGTGCCAGCAGGGGCAGTTTTTTCTCTGGAAACACCATATATTTT.

The chain combines TRBV7-2 with TRBJ1-4; a weak D match, TRBD1 (6 bases). V lost 1 base and J 11 bases, leaving 14 bases between the germline ends. This CDR3 is built from 14 residues. CDR1 is SGHTA and CDR2 is FQGNSA in the germline V gene. CDR3 loop: CASSLGGAEYKLFF. As DNA, the CDR3 is TGTGCCAGCAGCTTAGGGGGGGCGGAGTACAAACTGTTTTTT.

The chain employs TRBV12-1 and TRBJ1-5. TRBV12-1 is labeled a pseudogene. This CDR3 has 10 amino acids. The DNA for the CDR3 is TGTGCCAGCAGCTCTCACACGGAGCATTTT. Its protein product is CASSSHTEHF.

The V call is TRBV27, the J call TRBJ2-3; D might be TRBD1 (5 bases). V gave up 3 bases and J gave up 7 bases, with 11 bases separating them. The CDR3 contains 13 residues. Germline CDR1 reads MNHEY; CDR2 reads SMNVEV (reference sequence). CDR3 DNA sequence: TGTGCCAGCAGTTTTTCCCCAGGGAATACGCAGTATTTT. Its protein product is CASSFSPGNTQYF.

The V call is TRBV30, the J call TRBJ1-3; D is unclear. In germline, CDR1 is GTSNPN, CDR2 SVGIG (reference sequence). Trimming cost V 4 bases and J 0 bases, with 10 bases left between them. The CDR3 consists of 14 residues. CDR3 sequence (DNA): TGTGCCTGGAAGGAGGAGAGCTCTGGAAACACCATATATTTT. Translation: CAWKEESSGNTIYF. Full variable domain (missing parts from reference TRBV30 and TRBJ1-3): SQTIHQWPATLVQPVGSPLSLECTVEGTSNPNLYWYRQAAGRGLQLLFYSVGIGQISSEVPQNLSASRPQDRQFILSSKKLLLSDSGFYLCAWKEESSGNTIYFGEGSWLTVV.

This chain connects TRBV18 to TRBJ2-2, with TRBD1 identical over 7 bases. V shed 3 bases and J 1 base; nucleotides not matched to a gene: 5. The CDR3 consists of 16 residues. CDR1 KGHSH and CDR2 LQKENI come from the germline V gene. The CDR3 here is CASSPVTGMNTGELFF. For the CDR3, the DNA is TGTGCCAGCTCACCGGTGACAGGGATGAACACCGGGGAGCTGTTTTTT.

The chain couples TRBV28 to TRBJ2-1; D gene ambiguous. Trimming left V 2 bases short and J 6 bases short, with 5 bases between. The CDR3 contains 12 residues. Germline V gene sequence: CDR1 MDHEN, CDR2 SYDVKM. The CDR3: CASSLRSNEQFF. Here the CDR3 DNA reads TGTGCCAGCAGTTTACGATCCAATGAGCAGTTCTTC.

The rearrangement uses TRBV4-3 and TRBJ2-1; 10 bases align to TRBD2. CDR1 LGHNA and CDR2 YSLEER come from the germline V gene. Trimming at V came to 0 bases and at J to 7 bases, leaving 6 bases not matched to a gene. The CDR3 totals 16 residues. The CDR3: CASSQDLAGVGNEQFF. CDR3 nucleotide sequence: TGCGCCAGCAGCCAAGACCTAGCGGGAGTCGGAAATGAGCAGTTCTTC.